This note documents a single T cell receptor (beta chain) sequence. Its antigen remains unidentified. These data are taken from a study of PD-1 blockade in classical Hodgkin lymphoma. Study outcomes and limitations: Exclusion was the outcome for patients who began nivolumab under 1 year after ASCT. Before treatment, TCR diversity in newly diagnosed patients was reportedly lower than in healthy donors. Complete responders showed a baseline diversity that resembled the diversity of newly diagnosed patients.

Relapse was seen in all patients after autologous stem cell transplantation, and brentuximab vedotin exposure was variable. It was by magnetic negative selection that CD8+ T cells were isolated from thawed PBMCs. Classification of best responses gave complete response, partial response or progressive disease. V was trimmed by 1 base and J by 2 bases, leaving 10 bases between them. CDR1 and CDR2 (germline): SGHDT, YYEEEE. CDR3 length: 14 residues. Using immunoSEQ multiplex PCR, the repertoire was profiled, and TCRdb retains in-frame clones only, with some absent. Among 10,000 to 15,000 clones listed, 70% to 85% were seen once.

The chain uses TRBV5-6 and TRBJ2-7, with a tentative D call TRBD1 (5 bases). Here the sequenced sample was CD8+ T cells from blood, taken at baseline. This sequence was found in a human donor with classical Hodgkin lymphoma. The CDR3 nucleotides are TGTGCCAGCAGCTTGAGACAGAACACCTACGAGCAGTACTTC. Translated: CASSLRQNTYEQYF.